These 13 T cell receptor beta chains share one sample of origin, sequenced in a study of blood T cell repertoires in COVID-19. Data came from immunoSEQ multiplex PCR; TCRdb stores just in-frame clones and leaves some out. This table holds about 380,000 clones, roughly 87% found once. The sequenced material came from PBMCs or T cells enriched from blood (not recorded which). The receptors were sampled from a woman under 40 who had recovered from COVID-19.

The genes are TRBV27 and TRBJ2-2; TRBD2 agrees at 15 bases. Trimming at V came to 4 bases and at J to 5 bases, leaving 5 bases not matched to a gene. The CDR3 length is 17 residues. Looked up from germline, CDR1 is MNHEY and CDR2 is SMNVEV (reference sequence). The DNA for the CDR3 is TGTGCCAGCAGTTCCGGACTAGCGGGAGGGCCTACCGGGGAGCTGTTTTTT. It yields the protein CASSSGLAGGPTGELFF.

The rearrangement uses TRBV14 and TRBJ1-3; D remains unclear. Trimming stripped 1 base from V and 0 bases from J, with 4 bases between. The CDR3 extends over 14 amino acids. Germline assignment: CDR1 SGHDN and CDR2 FVKESK. The CDR3 nucleotides are TGTGCCAGCAGCCAAGTGCGCTCTGGAAACACCATATATTTT. As protein: CASSQVRSGNTIYF.

This chain links TRBV6-5 with TRBJ1-2; the D is unclear. The CDR3 is 12 residues long. The germline V and J ends were trimmed by 10 bases and 8 bases, with 17 bases remaining between them. Per the germline V gene, CDR1 is MNHEY and CDR2 is SVGAGI. The CDR3 is CATDSGLGGYTF. The CDR3 DNA follows: TGTGCCACGGATAGCGGCCTTGGGGGCTACACCTTC.

The rearrangement joins TRBV29-1 to TRBJ2-3, with D possibly matching TRBD1 (5 bases). V was shortened by 8 bases and J by 3 bases, with 18 bases between the two germline ends. The germline V gene encodes CDR1 SQVTM and CDR2 ANQGSEA. The CDR3 has 14 residues. The CDR3 loop reads CSLSKGIGTDTQYF. For the CDR3, the DNA is TGCAGCTTGTCCAAGGGGATAGGGACAGATACGCAGTATTTT.

The chain carries TRBV27 and TRBJ1-4; 9 bases are shared with TRBD1. CDR1 is MNHEY, CDR2 SMNVEV, per germline (reference sequence). J was trimmed by 5 bases and V by 2 bases; bases with no gene match: 3. This CDR3 region has 15 residues. The CDR3 DNA follows: TGTGCCAGCAGTTTAATTGGGACAGGGAATGAAAAACTGTTTTTT. This gives the protein CASSLIGTGNEKLFF.

V gene TRBV7-2 combines with J gene TRBJ1-1, with TRBD1 matching 8 bases. Germline-derived CDR1 and CDR2 are SGHTA and FQGNSA. This CDR3 contains 15 residues. After removal of 1 base from V and 1 base from J, the junction contained 2 bases not matched to a gene. The CDR3 DNA reads as TGTGCCAGCAGCTTAGGGGACAGGAAGAACACTGAAGCTTTCTTT. It codes for CASSLGDRKNTEAFF.

This chain links TRBV3-1 (or the pseudogene TRBV3-2) with TRBJ2-3; 9 bases are shared with TRBD2. Trimming at V came to 1 base and at J to 1 base, leaving 0 bases not matched to a gene. Germline values: CDR1 LGHDT, CDR2 YNNKEL (reference sequence). The CDR3 is 15 amino acids. CDR3 sequence (DNA): TGTGCCAGCAGCCAAGGCGGGGGGGGCACAGATACGCAGTATTTT. Translated, it gives CASSQGGGGTDTQYF.

This clone was seen a handful of times. V is TRBV19 and J is TRBJ1-2, with 10 nucleotides matching TRBD1. This CDR3 has 14 amino acids. Trimming took 6 bases from V and 2 from J; bases not matched to a gene: 3. CDR1 and CDR2 from the germline V gene are LNHDA and SQIVND (reference sequence). CDR3 in DNA: TGTGCCAGTAGGAGACAGGGGGCGAACTATGGCTACACCTTC. It is translated as CASRRQGANYGYTF.

J is TRBJ2-2 and V is TRBV7-2, with 11 bases fitting TRBD2. The CDR3 spans 16 residues. The ends lost 4 bases at V and 2 bases at J; junction bases unmatched: 3. Germline V gene lookup returns CDR1 SGHTA and CDR2 FQGNSA. The CDR3 DNA sequence: TGTGCCAGCAGCTCGGGACTAGCGGTTAACACCGGGGAGCTGTTTTTT. Its protein is CASSSGLAVNTGELFF.

Written as DNA, the CDR3 is TGTGCCAGCAGCACTAAGACAGGCTGGCAGCCCCAGCATTTT. Translation: CASSTKTGWQPQHF. The genes are TRBV5-5 and TRBJ1-5; a possible D gene is TRBD1 (6 bases). The V gene's germline CDR1 is SGHKS and CDR2 YYEKEE (reference sequence). V was cut by 4 bases and J by 7 bases, with 15 bases left in between. The CDR3 covers 14 residues. The full variable domain, in which reference TRBV5-5 and TRBJ1-5 provide the parts outside the CDR3, is DAGVTQSPTHLIKTRGQQVTLRCSPISGHKSVSWYQQVLGQGPQFIFQYYEKEERGRGNFPDRFSARQFPNYSSELNVNALLLGDSALYLCASSTKTGWQPQHFGDGTRLSIL.

The rearrangement uses TRBV7-9 and TRBJ2-7; TRBD1 aligns across 9 bases. The CDR3 runs to 14 residues. The V segment lost 5 bases and the J segment 7 bases; nucleotides outside the gene matches: 9. Germline V CDR1 and CDR2: SEHNR, FQNEAQ (reference sequence). The CDR3 DNA sequence: TGTGCCAGCAGCCTATCGGACAGGGGCGGGGAGCAGTACTTC. Translated, it gives CASSLSDRGGEQYF. The full variable domain, in which reference TRBV7-9 and TRBJ2-7 provide the parts outside the CDR3, is DTGVSQNPRHKITKRGQNVTFRCDPISEHNRLYWYRQTLGQGPEFLTYFQNEAQLEKSRLLSDRFSAERPKGSFSTLEIQRTEQGDSAMYLCASSLSDRGGEQYFGPGTRLTVT.

This clone was picked up a small number of times. This chain connects TRBV13 to TRBJ2-7; 7 bases map to TRBD1. The CDR3 runs 15 residues. Trimming removed 6 bases from V and 4 bases from J; junction bases left unmatched: 12. The germline gives CDR1 PRHDT, CDR2 FYEKMQ (reference sequence). The CDR3 DNA reads TGTGCCAGCAGTGGATACGACAGGGAAAGGTACGAGCAGTACTTC. This gives the protein CASSGYDRERYEQYF.

The gene calls are TRBV11-2 and TRBJ1-2; D not resolved. The germline gives CDR1 SGHAT, CDR2 FQNNGV. Trimming removed 5 bases at V and 6 bases at J, with 10 bases between. The CDR3 contains 12 residues. In nucleotides, the CDR3 is TGTGCCAGCAGCCAACAGAGAAATGGCTACACCTTC. Translated, it gives CASSQQRNGYTF.